The 19 T cell receptor beta chains below come from one sample, sequenced in a study of blood T cell repertoires in COVID-19. The data were produced by immunoSEQ multiplex PCR, yet TCRdb's version contains in-frame clones alone and is incomplete. The table has approximately 360,000 clones, about 90% seen once. The specimen sequenced was peripheral blood. These receptors all come from a man aged 40-55 years with acute or convalescent COVID-19.

The chain employs TRBV14 and TRBJ2-1; TRBD1 aligns across 8 bases. CDR3 size: 14 residues. Trimming removed 2 bases from V and 7 bases from J; junction bases left unmatched: 4. Germline CDR1 SGHDN, CDR2 FVKESK. The CDR3: CASSQFHRGNEQFF. The CDR3 coding sequence is TGTGCCAGCAGCCAATTCCACAGGGGGAATGAGCAGTTCTTC.

The chain's CDR3 is CASSHMNRESGELFF. Written as DNA, the CDR3 is TGTGCCAGCAGCCATATGAACAGGGAGTCCGGGGAGCTGTTTTTT. The V call is TRBV7-8, the J call TRBJ2-2; possibly TRBD1 for D (6 bases). The CDR3 is made up of 15 amino acids. Germline V gene lookup returns CDR1 SGHVS and CDR2 FQNEAQ. V lost 5 bases, J lost 6 bases, and 16 bases lay in between.

This chain joins TRBV7-9 and TRBJ1-2; 7 bases match TRBD1. CDR1 SEHNR and CDR2 FQNEAQ come from the germline V gene (reference sequence). CDR3 length: 12 amino acids. Unmatched junction bases numbered 0, after V lost 4 bases and J lost 4 bases. CDR3 residues: CASSWDSYGYTF. Written as DNA, the CDR3 is TGTGCCAGCAGCTGGGACAGCTATGGCTACACCTTC.

The genes are TRBV28 and TRBJ1-2, with D perhaps TRBD1 (6 bases). The CDR3 has 14 amino acids. Deletions cut 6 bases from V and 4 bases from J, with 15 bases between. The germline CDR1 and CDR2 sequences are MDHEN and SYDVKM. The CDR3 region has the DNA TGTGCCAGCAGAATAACAGGGTCCTTCTATGGCTACACCTTC. Translated: CASRITGSFYGYTF.

The gene calls are TRBV7-9 and TRBJ2-7, with 7 positions matching TRBD2. The CDR3 is made up of 14 amino acids. With 0 bases clipped from V and 2 bases from J, the junction kept 1 base outside the gene matches. Germline assignment: CDR1 SEHNR and CDR2 FQNEAQ (reference sequence). For the CDR3, the DNA is TGTGCCAGCAGCTTAGCGGGAGGGACCTACGAGCAGTACTTC. Its protein product is CASSLAGGTYEQYF.

The J gene is TRBJ2-6, the V gene TRBV5-1; 9 nucleotides line up with TRBD1. The CDR3 runs to 18 residues. CDR1 and CDR2 from the germline V gene are SGHRS and YFSETQ. V lost 0 bases, J lost 5 bases, and 9 bases stayed unmatched. CDR3 sequence reads: CASSLASRTGVRANVLTF. CDR3 nucleotide sequence: TGCGCCAGCAGCTTGGCCAGTAGGACAGGGGTCAGGGCCAACGTCCTGACTTTC.

This clone was counted once. The chain recombines TRBV12-3 or TRBV12-4 with TRBJ1-1; weak D call: TRBD1 (6 bases). This CDR3 spans 12 amino acids. V lost 6 bases, J lost 5 bases, and 10 bases lay in between. DNA for the CDR3: TGTGCCAGCAGCGCCGACAGGACTGAAGCTTTCTTT. Protein product: CASSADRTEAFF.

The chain uses TRBV28 and TRBJ1-6, with D perhaps TRBD1 (5 bases). This CDR3 spans 14 amino acids. Trimming removed 5 bases at V and 10 bases at J, with 15 bases between. CDR1 MDHEN and CDR2 SYDVKM come from the germline V gene. Written as DNA, the CDR3 is TGTGCCAGCAGTGAGGGGAGGTTCAACTCACCCCTCCACTTT. As protein: CASSEGRFNSPLHF. Drawing the rest from reference TRBV28 and TRBJ1-6, the complete variable domain is DVKVTQSSRYLVKRTGEKVFLECVQDMDHENMFWYRQDPGLGLRLIYFSYDVKMKEKGDIPEGYSVSREKKERFSLILESASTNQTSMYLCASSEGRFNSPLHFGNGTRLTVT.

This sequence joins TRBV19 and TRBJ1-6; D unclear. V dropped 8 bases and J dropped 9 bases, with 14 bases sitting between them. CDR1 and CDR2 (germline): LNHDA, SQIVND (reference sequence). The CDR3 totals 13 residues. In nucleotides, the CDR3 is TGTGCCAGTCGATACGTTGAGTTTTCACCCCTCCACTTT. This codes for CASRYVEFSPLHF.

This clone came up once. The rearrangement joins TRBV19 to TRBJ2-7; TRBD1 agrees at 7 bases. The CDR3 length is 13 residues. Trimming took 6 bases from V and 2 from J; bases not matched to a gene: 4. From germline, CDR1 is LNHDA and CDR2 SQIVND (reference sequence). Here the CDR3 reads CASSRDRTYEQYF. Written as DNA, the CDR3 is TGTGCCAGTAGCCGGGACAGAACCTACGAGCAGTACTTC.

This sequence joins TRBV30 and TRBJ1-5; no firm D call. The V and J ends lost 2 bases and 2 bases respectively, with 16 bases between them. The CDR3 is 16 residues long. Germline V gene data show CDR1 as GTSNPN and CDR2 as SVGIG (reference sequence). The CDR3 loop reads CAWSQVLGGRNQPQHF. Written as DNA, the CDR3 is TGTGCCTGGAGTCAGGTATTGGGAGGCCGCAATCAGCCCCAGCATTTT. The full variable domain, its missing parts supplied by reference TRBV30 and TRBJ1-5, is SQTIHQWPATLVQPVGSPLSLECTVEGTSNPNLYWYRQAAGRGLQLLFYSVGIGQISSEVPQNLSASRPQDRQFILSSKKLLLSDSGFYLCAWSQVLGGRNQPQHFGDGTRLSIL.

The V and J genes are TRBV2 and TRBJ1-4, with TRBD1 matching over 11 bases. The CDR3 loop spans 15 amino acids. With V trimmed by 8 bases and J by 7 bases, 9 bases remained unmatched. Looked up from germline, CDR1 is SNHLY and CDR2 is FYNNEI. The CDR3 region has the DNA TGTGCCAGCGGACAGGGGGCTAAAGGTGGTGAAAAACTGTTTTTT. Its protein product is CASGQGAKGGEKLFF.

The CDR3 is CASSIGSGISTDTQYF. The DNA of the CDR3 is TGTGCCAGTAGTATTGGTAGCGGGATAAGCACAGATACGCAGTATTTT. The chain combines TRBV19 with TRBJ2-3; 8 bases match TRBD2. CDR1 and CDR2 (germline): LNHDA, SQIVND (reference sequence). This CDR3 has 16 amino acids. V shed 3 bases and J 0 bases; nucleotides not matched to a gene: 5. Looking up the rest from reference TRBV19 and TRBJ2-3 gives the full variable domain: DGGITQSPKYLFRKEGQNVTLSCEQNLNHDAMYWYRQDPGQGLRLIYYSQIVNDFQKGDIAEGYSVSREKKESFPLTVTSAQKNPTAFYLCASSIGSGISTDTQYFGPGTRLTVL.

This sequence joins TRBV27 and TRBJ2-3; 8 positions agree with TRBD2. The CDR3 is 15 residues long. Germline V gene lookup returns CDR1 MNHEY and CDR2 SMNVEV (reference sequence). The V and J ends lost 6 bases and 5 bases, in that order; junction bases with no gene match: 10. The CDR3 protein is CASRDREGLGDTQYF. The DNA of the CDR3 is TGTGCCAGCAGAGACCGGGAGGGCCTCGGAGATACGCAGTATTTT.

The V and J genes are TRBV28 and TRBJ1-1; a possible D gene is TRBD1 (5 bases). The V gene lost 1 base and the J gene lost 0 bases, with 12 bases spanning the gap. Germline V CDR1 and CDR2: MDHEN, SYDVKM. CDR3 length equals 16 residues. CDR3 protein: CASSLSTGALNTEAFF. The CDR3 DNA reads as TGTGCCAGCAGTTTATCCACAGGAGCCTTGAACACTGAAGCTTTCTTT.

The chain is built from TRBV19 and TRBJ1-1, with 7 bases matching TRBD1. The CDR3 spans 14 residues. Germline V lookup: CDR1 LNHDA, CDR2 SQIVND (reference sequence). V dropped 6 bases and J dropped 1; count of bases not matched to a gene: 5. CDR3 in DNA: TGTGCCAGTAGCCAACAGGGGAGGAACACTGAAGCTTTCTTT. This codes for CASSQQGRNTEAFF. Variable domain in full (rest from reference TRBV19 and TRBJ1-1): DGGITQSPKYLFRKEGQNVTLSCEQNLNHDAMYWYRQDPGQGLRLIYYSQIVNDFQKGDIAEGYSVSREKKESFPLTVTSAQKNPTAFYLCASSQQGRNTEAFFGQGTRLTVV.

The rearrangement uses TRBV30 and TRBJ1-6; 7 nucleotides align to TRBD1. Germline assignment: CDR1 GTSNPN and CDR2 SVGIG (reference sequence). The CDR3 loop spans 15 amino acids. Trimming took 2 bases from V and 5 from J; bases not matched to a gene: 6. The CDR3 DNA is TGTGCCTGGAGTAGGGACAGTCAAAATAATTCACCCCTCCACTTT. Protein: CAWSRDSQNNSPLHF.

The chain uses TRBV7-2 and TRBJ2-3, with unresolved D. Per germline, CDR1 SGHTA and CDR2 FQGNSA. The CDR3 loop spans 13 amino acids. V was trimmed by 6 bases and J by 4 bases, leaving 11 bases between them. CDR3 residues: CASRTPPADTQYF. DNA for the CDR3: TGTGCCAGCAGGACACCCCCCGCAGATACGCAGTATTTT.

The chain links TRBV4-1 to TRBJ2-5; 8 nucleotides align to TRBD1. This CDR3 is built from 15 residues. Germline V gene sequence: CDR1 MGHRA, CDR2 YSYEKL. The junction had 10 bases not matched to a gene; V was cut back by 5 bases and J by 5 bases. CDR3: CASSIRTGRGETQYF. The CDR3 DNA reads TGCGCCAGCAGCATTCGGACAGGGCGAGGGGAGACCCAGTACTTC.